Described below is a single T cell receptor beta chain sequence and its context. No antigen is known for it. Each CDR3 protein gets one entry after TCRdb re-called the reads with MiXCR. This table has 640,000 or so distinct CDR3 sequences, 30% to 35% appearing once. The data were taken from a study of T cell repertoires in cytomegalovirus infection. The wider study: CMV epitopes in the study were HLA-C-restricted (recently identified) and HLA-B-restricted (well studied). Public TCR beta signatures were indicative of both CMV infection and a matching HLA type. Study-wide points: Dominant in the ex vivo response were TCR beta clonotypes restricted by HLA-C and specific for CMV. Carriers of CMV plus the relevant HLA were identified by cumulative public TCR beta family frequency.

This CDR3 has 15 amino acids. The V gene's germline CDR1 is DFQATT and CDR2 SNEGSKA (reference sequence). With 3 bases clipped from V and 6 bases from J, the junction kept 7 bases outside the gene matches. The TCR was taken from a human donor in good health (CMV status not recorded). Some clones in this sample may be carry-over from other donors' samples. Here the sequenced sample was cultured PBMCs, taken from culture after CMV antigen stimulation. J is TRBJ2-3 and V is TRBV20-1, with 12 bases that match TRBD2. The DNA for the CDR3 is TGCAGTGCTAGGGAAAGCACTAGCGGGGGGGATACGCAGTATTTT. It codes for CSARESTSGGDTQYF.